The 8 T cell receptor beta chains listed next were all sequenced from one sample in a study of blood T cells in healthy people across ages. Then a second PCR, running roughly 7 to 11 cycles, was carried out with a sample-barcoded 5' primer and a J-beta primer mix. TCRdb re-called the 5' RACE reads with MiXCR, one entry per CDR3 protein. The data show about a million distinct CDR3 sequences, with 45% to 60% seen just once and about 22% held by the top ten. The specimen sequenced was blood. These receptors came from an older woman in good health.

The rearrangement links TRBV11-2 to TRBJ2-7; 7 bases map to TRBD2. With 5 bases clipped from V and 0 bases from J, the junction kept 7 bases outside the gene matches. The CDR3 runs to 15 residues. Germline V lookup: CDR1 SGHAT, CDR2 FQNNGV. The CDR3 coding sequence is TGTGCCAGCAGCCATAGCGGGCTTAGCTCCTACGAGCAGTACTTC. This translates into CASSHSGLSSYEQYF.

J is TRBJ2-3 and V is TRBV10-3, with 7 positions matching TRBD2. CDR1 ENHRY and CDR2 SYGVKD come from the germline V gene. The CDR3 length is 14 residues. V lost 5 bases to trimming and J lost 3 bases; unmatched junction nucleotides: 5. CDR3 loop: CAISTSALTDTQYF. The CDR3, as DNA: TGTGCCATCAGTACTAGCGCCTTAACAGATACGCAGTATTTT.

The chain employs TRBV18 and TRBJ2-1; the D gene is possibly TRBD2 (6 bases). The CDR3 extends over 16 amino acids. V was cut by 0 bases and J by 2 bases, with 11 bases left in between. From germline, CDR1 is KGHSH and CDR2 LQKENI. CDR3 nucleotide sequence: TGTGCCAGCTCACCACCGGGCGGGACCACCTACAATGAGCAGTTCTTC. It yields the protein CASSPPGGTTYNEQFF.

The CDR3 loop is CSVEPGHRIYGYTF. The CDR3 DNA is TGCAGCGTTGAACCGGGACATCGGATCTATGGCTACACCTTC. This sequence joins TRBV29-1 and TRBJ1-2; tentative D call: TRBD1 (6 bases). The V end was cut by 2 bases, the J end by 4 bases, with 14 bases between. The length of the CDR3 is 14 residues. Germline loops: CDR1 SQVTM, CDR2 ANQGSEA.

The V call is TRBV7-2, the J call TRBJ2-1; TRBD2 matches 7 bases. The CDR3 contains 16 residues. V shed 5 bases, J shed 8 bases, and the junction held 15 bases outside the gene matches. Germline CDR1 SGHTA, CDR2 FQGNSA. In DNA form, the CDR3 reads TGTGCCAGCAGCCGACCCGGGACTACCGCCAGGGATGAGCAGTTCTTC. Amino acid sequence: CASSRPGTTARDEQFF.

The table lists this clonotype with a count of one. The V and J genes are TRBV28 and TRBJ2-5; 12 positions match TRBD2. Germline CDR1 is MDHEN and CDR2 is SYDVKM. There are 15 residues in the CDR3. J gave up 5 bases and V 5 bases, and 6 bases lay outside the gene matches. The CDR3 nucleotides read TGTGCCAGCAGTCAGACTAGCGGGAGAGGTGAGACCCAGTACTTC. Its translation: CASSQTSGRGETQYF. The full variable domain, its missing parts supplied by reference TRBV28 and TRBJ2-5, is DVKVTQSSRYLVKRTGEKVFLECVQDMDHENMFWYRQDPGLGLRLIYFSYDVKMKEKGDIPEGYSVSREKKERFSLILESASTNQTSMYLCASSQTSGRGETQYFGPGTRLLVL.

The chain uses TRBV7-9 and TRBJ1-2; TRBD1 aligns across 11 bases. V gave up 5 bases and J gave up 9 bases; unmatched junction bases: 20. Germline V CDR1 and CDR2: SEHNR, FQNEAQ (reference sequence). The CDR3 loop spans 18 amino acids. CDR3 sequence (DNA): TGTGCCAGCAGCCCCTTTTGGTCTGCGGGACAGGGGGGACGACGCTACACCTTC. This translates into CASSPFWSAGQGGRRYTF.

The genes are TRBV5-5 and TRBJ2-3; D is uncertain. V was trimmed by 0 bases and J by 4 bases, leaving 9 bases between them. This CDR3 has 14 residues. Germline assignment: CDR1 SGHKS and CDR2 YYEKEE (reference sequence). This chain's CDR3 is CASSLGPPPDTQYF. In DNA form, the CDR3 reads TGTGCCAGCAGCTTGGGACCACCCCCAGATACGCAGTATTTT.